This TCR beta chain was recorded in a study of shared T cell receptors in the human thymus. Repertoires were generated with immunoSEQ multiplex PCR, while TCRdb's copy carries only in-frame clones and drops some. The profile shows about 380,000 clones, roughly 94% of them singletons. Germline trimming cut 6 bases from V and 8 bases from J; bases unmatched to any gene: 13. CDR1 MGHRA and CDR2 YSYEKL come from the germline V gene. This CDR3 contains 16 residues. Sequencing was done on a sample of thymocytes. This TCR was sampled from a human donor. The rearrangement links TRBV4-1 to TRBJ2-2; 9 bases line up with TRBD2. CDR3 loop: CASSSGLAVMRGELFF. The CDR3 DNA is TGCGCCAGCAGTTCGGGACTAGCCGTCATGAGAGGGGAGCTGTTTTTT.